The entry below describes one T cell receptor (beta chain). Antigen specificity is unknown. The data stem from a study of T cell repertoires in cytomegalovirus infection. Across the whole study: Both a matching HLA type and CMV infection were indicated by public TCR beta signatures.

General study points: Public TCR beta family frequency separated CMV-and-HLA carriers, including in an independent cohort. Ex vivo, HLA-C-restricted CMV-specific TCR beta clonotypes prevailed over the rest of the response.

TCRdb redid the calling of the reads with MiXCR, one entry per CDR3 protein. The sample shows 900,000 to 950,000 distinct CDR3 sequences, around 30% of them seen only once. Sequencing used cultured CD8+ T cells from PBMCs, obtained from culture after CMV antigen stimulation. The sequence was obtained from a human donor in good health (CMV status not recorded). Some clones in this sample may be carry-over from other donors' samples.

This CDR3 is CASSPTGTANGYTF. In DNA form, the CDR3 reads TGTGCCAGCAGCCCTACCGGGACAGCGAACGGCTACACCTTC. The chain couples TRBV6-5 to TRBJ1-2, with TRBD1 identical over 7 bases. The length of the CDR3 is 14 residues. V lost 6 bases to trimming and J lost 8 bases; unmatched junction nucleotides: 12. Germline V gives CDR1 MNHEY, CDR2 SVGAGI.